The clone carrying this T cell receptor (beta chain) has a handful of counts. What it binds is not known. Germline V lookup: CDR1 SNHLY, CDR2 FYNNEI. This CDR3 is 15 amino acids long. V dropped 5 bases and J dropped 3 bases, with 14 bases sitting between them. The data originate from a study of cytomegalovirus exposure and HLA in healthy donors. Study-level points and caveats: The study found most TCR sequences rare, yet found some public TCRs in many donors. The authors considered a cluster of highly shared sequence variants likely to be a sequencing artifact. Earlier analysis yielded a pattern in which most TCR beta V segments were productive about 87% or about 30% of the time.

Both 60 Vbeta primers and 13 Jbeta primers went into the PCR. Some clones are missing from TCRdb's copy, which holds only in-frame ones; the method was immunoSEQ multiplex PCR. The data show some 150,000 clones, with less than 90% seen just once and more than 1.5% held by the top ten. The chain uses TRBV2 and TRBJ2-1, with a possible D match to TRBD2 (6 bases). The specimen was PBMCs. The receptor was derived from a man in his forties or fifties in good health and CMV-seronegative. The CDR3 here is CASSWGDPSYNEQFF. The CDR3 nucleotides are TGTGCCAGCAGTTGGGGGGACCCAAGCTACAATGAGCAGTTCTTC.